This record covers a single TCR beta chain. CDR1 is KGHSH, CDR2 LQKENI, per germline. Deletions cut 1 base from V and 5 bases from J, with 14 bases between. This CDR3 has 15 residues. These data are taken from a study of cytomegalovirus exposure and HLA in healthy donors. The PCR employed 60 Vbeta primers together with 13 Jbeta primers. Assay: immunoSEQ multiplex PCR; the TCRdb copy retains only in-frame clones and omits some. This sample carries approximately 110,000 clones, with 0.45% to 0.6% going to the ten biggest clones. This clonotype was obtained from a man aged 45-60 years in good health and CMV-seronegative. Sequenced sample: PBMCs. This rearrangement joins TRBV18 to TRBJ2-5, with a weak D call TRBD1 (6 bases). CDR3 bases: TGTGCCAGCTCACCACGGGACAAACTCAGGGAGACCCAGTACTTC. Translation gives CASSPRDKLRETQYF. Supplemented by reference TRBV18 and TRBJ2-5, the full variable domain reads NAGVMQNPRHLVRRRGQEARLRCSPMKGHSHVYWYRQLPEEGLKFMVYLQKENIIDESGMPKERFSAEFPKEGPSILRIQQVVRGDSAAYFCASSPRDKLRETQYFGPGTRLLVL.